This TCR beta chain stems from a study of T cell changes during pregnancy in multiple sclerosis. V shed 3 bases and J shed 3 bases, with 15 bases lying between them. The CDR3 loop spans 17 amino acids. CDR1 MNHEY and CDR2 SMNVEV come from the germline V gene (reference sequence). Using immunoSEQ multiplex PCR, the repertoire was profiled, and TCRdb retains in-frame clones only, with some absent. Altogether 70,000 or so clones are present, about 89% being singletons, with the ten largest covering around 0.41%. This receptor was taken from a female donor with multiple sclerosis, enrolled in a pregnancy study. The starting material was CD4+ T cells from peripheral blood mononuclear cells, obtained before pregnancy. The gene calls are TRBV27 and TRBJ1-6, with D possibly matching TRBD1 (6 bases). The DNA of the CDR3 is TGTGCCAGCAGTTTCCGACGCCGGGACAACTATAATTCACCCCTCCACTTT. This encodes CASSFRRRDNYNSPLHF.